The rows below give T cell receptor beta chains drawn from one sample of a study of blood T cell repertoires in COVID-19. Method: immunoSEQ multiplex PCR; TCRdb's copy keeps in-frame clones and lacks some. The sample consists of 67,000 or so clones, approximately 80% of them appearing once. Source material: peripheral blood. These receptors originate from a man between 65 and 85 years old with acute or convalescent COVID-19. Both conserved end residues are part of each CDR3. Fields, in order: D gene, V gene, clone size, J gene, CDR3 DNA, CDR3 protein. A D gene is named only where the DNA matches it firmly. Size is stated for part of the rows, as once, few or many counts, or as a class when the clone is expanded.

d_call: TRBD2
v_call: TRBV5-6
clone_size: -
j_call: TRBJ2-7
cdr3_nt: TGTGCCAGCAGCCTTGGGACTAGCGGGAGTCTCTACGAGCAGTACTTC
cdr3_aa: CASSLGTSGSLYEQYF

d_call: -
v_call: TRBV15
clone_size: -
j_call: TRBJ1-5
cdr3_nt: TGTGCCACCAGCAGATCCGCGAATCAGCCCCAGCATTTT
cdr3_aa: CATSRSANQPQHF

d_call: TRBD2
v_call: TRBV2
clone_size: -
j_call: TRBJ2-7
cdr3_nt: TGTGCCAGCAGCCAGGTGGGGACTAGCGGGAGGGTTGGCTACGAGCAGTACTTC
cdr3_aa: CASSQVGTSGRVGYEQYF

d_call: -
v_call: TRBV29-1
clone_size: -
j_call: TRBJ2-1
cdr3_nt: TGCAGCGTTGAAGTTGGAGGGACCATGGTACACCTTGAGCAGTTCTTC
cdr3_aa: CSVEVGGTMVHLEQFF

d_call: TRBD1
v_call: TRBV19
clone_size: -
j_call: TRBJ1-2
cdr3_nt: TGTGCCAGTAGTAGGACAGGACAGAACTATGGCTACACCTTC
cdr3_aa: CASSRTGQNYGYTF

d_call: -
v_call: TRBV2
clone_size: few
j_call: TRBJ1-5
cdr3_nt: TGTGCCAGCACCATAGGAGGTAATAGCAATCAGCCCCAGCATTTT
cdr3_aa: CASTIGGNSNQPQHF

d_call: -
v_call: TRBV9
clone_size: -
j_call: TRBJ2-5
cdr3_nt: TGTGCCAGCAGCTTAGCCCCACAGGGAAATCGGGAGACCCAGTACTTC
cdr3_aa: CASSLAPQGNRETQYF

d_call: TRBD1
v_call: TRBV7-2
clone_size: few
j_call: TRBJ2-4
cdr3_nt: TGTGCCAGCAGCCCTAAGCCTAGGGGGGACAGGGGCCTCCAAAACATTCAGTACTTC
cdr3_aa: CASSPKPRGDRGLQNIQYF

d_call: -
v_call: TRBV9
clone_size: -
j_call: TRBJ1-3
cdr3_nt: TGTGCCAGCAGCGTAGGCCCGTCGGACACCATATATTTT
cdr3_aa: CASSVGPSDTIYF

d_call: -
v_call: TRBV12-3/TRBV12-4
clone_size: -
j_call: TRBJ1-3
cdr3_nt: TGTGCCAGCAGTTCCCTACAGGGAAACACCATATATTTT
cdr3_aa: CASSSLQGNTIYF

d_call: -
v_call: TRBV27
clone_size: -
j_call: TRBJ2-7
cdr3_nt: TGTGCCAGCAGACGAGATGACTTGACCGCCGAGCAGTACTTC
cdr3_aa: CASRRDDLTAEQYF

d_call: -
v_call: TRBV7-9
clone_size: -
j_call: TRBJ2-1
cdr3_nt: TGTGCCAGCAGCTTTGGGCGGGGGCCTTACAATGAGCAGTTCTTC
cdr3_aa: CASSFGRGPYNEQFF

d_call: -
v_call: TRBV5-1
clone_size: -
j_call: TRBJ2-1
cdr3_nt: TGCGCCAGCAGCTTGGAAGGAGCGGGTGCCTACAATGAGCAGTTCTTC
cdr3_aa: CASSLEGAGAYNEQFF

d_call: -
v_call: TRBV30
clone_size: -
j_call: TRBJ2-3
cdr3_nt: TGTGCCTGGAGAGCCGGGATCAAAACAGATACGCAGTATTTT
cdr3_aa: CAWRAGIKTDTQYF

d_call: TRBD1
v_call: TRBV10-1
clone_size: -
j_call: TRBJ2-2
cdr3_nt: TGCGCCAGCAGTGGGTCGAGGACAGGGGTTGTCACCGGGGAGCTGTTTTTT
cdr3_aa: CASSGSRTGVVTGELFF

d_call: -
v_call: TRBV11-2
clone_size: -
j_call: TRBJ1-6
cdr3_nt: TGTGCCAGCAGCTCCGGGAGTCACAATTCACCCCTCCACTTT
cdr3_aa: CASSSGSHNSPLHF

d_call: -
v_call: TRBV29-1
clone_size: -
j_call: TRBJ2-2
cdr3_nt: TGCAGCGTTGAAGGATCGTCGGGGTTTACCGGGGAGCTGTTTTTT
cdr3_aa: CSVEGSSGFTGELFF

d_call: -
v_call: TRBV4-1
clone_size: -
j_call: TRBJ2-1
cdr3_nt: TGCGCCAGCAGCCAAGACCATTCGGGAACCTACTCCTACAATGAGCAGTTCTTC
cdr3_aa: CASSQDHSGTYSYNEQFF